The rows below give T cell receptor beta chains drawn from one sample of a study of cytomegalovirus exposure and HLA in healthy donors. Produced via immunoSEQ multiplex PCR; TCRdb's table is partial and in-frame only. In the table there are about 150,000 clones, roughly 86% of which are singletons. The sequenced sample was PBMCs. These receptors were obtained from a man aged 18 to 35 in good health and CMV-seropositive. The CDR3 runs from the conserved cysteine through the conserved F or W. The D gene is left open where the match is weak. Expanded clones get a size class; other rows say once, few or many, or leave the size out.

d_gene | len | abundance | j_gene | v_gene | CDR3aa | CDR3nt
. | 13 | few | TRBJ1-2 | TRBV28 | CASRLPQGYGYTF | TGTGCCAGCAGACTACCCCAGGGCTATGGCTACACCTTC
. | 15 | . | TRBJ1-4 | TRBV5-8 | CASSPSETTNEKLFF | TGTGCCAGCAGCCCCTCTGAGACAACTAATGAAAAACTGTTTTTT
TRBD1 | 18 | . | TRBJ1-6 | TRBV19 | CASSPQGPSRAYNSPLHF | TGTGCCAGTAGTCCACAGGGGCCCTCGAGGGCCTATAATTCACCCCTCCACTTT
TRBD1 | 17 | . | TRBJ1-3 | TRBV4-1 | CASSQGQGRESGNTIYF | TGCGCCAGCAGCCAGGGACAGGGGCGAGAGTCTGGAAACACCATATATTTT
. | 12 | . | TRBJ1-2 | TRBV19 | CASTAGFYGYTF | TGTGCCAGTACCGCAGGGTTCTATGGCTACACCTTC
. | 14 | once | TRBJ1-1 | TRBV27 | CASSLEGLNTEAFF | TGTGCCAGCAGTTTAGAGGGCCTGAACACTGAAGCTTTCTTT
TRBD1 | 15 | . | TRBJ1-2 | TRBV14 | CASSLDRLTNYGYTF | TGTGCCAGCAGTCTGGACAGGCTCACTAACTATGGCTACACCTTC
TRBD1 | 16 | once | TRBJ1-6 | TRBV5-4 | CASSSGTGIRGSPLHF | TGTGCCAGCAGCTCCGGGACAGGGATCAGAGGTTCACCCCTCCACTTT
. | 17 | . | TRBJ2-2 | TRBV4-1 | CASSQDRSGVSTGELFF | TGCGCCAGCAGCCAAGATCGGTCGGGAGTGAGCACCGGGGAGCTGTTTTTT
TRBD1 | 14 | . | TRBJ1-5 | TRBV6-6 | CASLQGPLNQPQHF | TGTGCCAGCCTACAGGGGCCTCTAAATCAGCCCCAGCATTTT